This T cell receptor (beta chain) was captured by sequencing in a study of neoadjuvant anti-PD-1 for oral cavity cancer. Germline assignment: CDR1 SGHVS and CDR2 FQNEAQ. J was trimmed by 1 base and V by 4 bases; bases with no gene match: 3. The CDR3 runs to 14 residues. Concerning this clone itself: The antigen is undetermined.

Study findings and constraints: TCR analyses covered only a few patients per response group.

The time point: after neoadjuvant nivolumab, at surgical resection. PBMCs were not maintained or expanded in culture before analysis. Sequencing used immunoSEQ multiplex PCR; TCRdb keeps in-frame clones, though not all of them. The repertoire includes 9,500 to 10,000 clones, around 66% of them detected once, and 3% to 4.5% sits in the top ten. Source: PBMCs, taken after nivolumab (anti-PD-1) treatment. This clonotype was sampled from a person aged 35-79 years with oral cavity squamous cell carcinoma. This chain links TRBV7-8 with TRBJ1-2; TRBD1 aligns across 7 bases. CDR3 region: CASSSGQLNYGYTF. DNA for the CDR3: TGTGCCAGCAGCTCGGGACAGCTTAACTATGGCTACACCTTC. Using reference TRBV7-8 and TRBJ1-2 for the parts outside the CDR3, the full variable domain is GAGVSQSPRYKVAKRGQDVALRCDPISGHVSLFWYQQALGQGPEFLTYFQNEAQLDKSGLPSDRFFAERPEGSVSTLKIQRTQQEDSAVYLCASSSGQLNYGYTFGSGTRLTVV.